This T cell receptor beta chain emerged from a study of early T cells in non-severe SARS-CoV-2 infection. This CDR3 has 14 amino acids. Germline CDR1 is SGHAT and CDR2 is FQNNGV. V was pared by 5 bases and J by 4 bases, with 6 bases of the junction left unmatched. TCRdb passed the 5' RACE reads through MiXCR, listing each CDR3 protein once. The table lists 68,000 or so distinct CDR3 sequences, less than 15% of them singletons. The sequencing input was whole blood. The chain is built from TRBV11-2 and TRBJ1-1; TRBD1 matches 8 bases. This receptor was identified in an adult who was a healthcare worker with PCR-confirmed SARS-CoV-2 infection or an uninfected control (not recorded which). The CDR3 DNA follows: TGTGCCAGCAGCAAGGACAGGGTGGGCACTGAAGCTTTCTTT. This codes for CASSKDRVGTEAFF.